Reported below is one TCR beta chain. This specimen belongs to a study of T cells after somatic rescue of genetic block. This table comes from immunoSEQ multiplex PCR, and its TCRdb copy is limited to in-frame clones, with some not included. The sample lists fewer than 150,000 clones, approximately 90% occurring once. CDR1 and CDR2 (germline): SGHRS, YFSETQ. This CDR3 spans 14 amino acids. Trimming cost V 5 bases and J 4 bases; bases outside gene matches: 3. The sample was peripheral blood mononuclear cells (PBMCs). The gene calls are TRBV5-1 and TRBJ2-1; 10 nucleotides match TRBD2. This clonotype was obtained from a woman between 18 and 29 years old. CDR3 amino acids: CASRGTSVYNEQFF. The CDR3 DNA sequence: TGCGCCAGCAGGGGGACTAGCGTATACAATGAGCAGTTCTTC.